Described below is a single TCR beta chain sequence and its context. The target antigen is unknown. The source of the sample is a study of T cell repertoires in cytomegalovirus infection. Study results and caveats: Ex vivo responses were dominated by HLA-C-restricted CMV-specific TCR beta clonotypes.

MiXCR was run by TCRdb on the reads, yielding one entry per CDR3 protein. The sample lists some 400,000 distinct CDR3 sequences, under 40% occurring once. Trimming left V 2 bases short and J 1 base short, with 9 bases between. In germline, CDR1 is PRHDT, CDR2 FYEKMQ (reference sequence). This CDR3 spans 15 amino acids. The chain combines TRBV13 with TRBJ2-1; D may be TRBD2 (5 bases). Sequenced material: PBMCs. The TCR comes from a human donor in good health (CMV status not recorded). Some clones in this sample may be carry-over from other donors' samples. In DNA form, the CDR3 reads TGTGCCAGCAGCTTACGTAGAGGGTCCTACAATGAGCAGTTCTTC. Encoded protein: CASSLRRGSYNEQFF.